This T cell receptor beta chain was captured by sequencing in a study of blood T cell repertoires in COVID-19. CDR3 length: 14 residues. Assay: immunoSEQ multiplex PCR; the TCRdb copy retains only in-frame clones and omits some. The table lists about 210,000 clones, around 84% of them singletons. This chain connects TRBV7-5 to TRBJ2-1; the table calls TRBD1, which could not be checked here. TRBV7-5 corresponds to a pseudogene. What was sequenced was peripheral blood. The receptor comes from a woman aged 80 or older with COVID-19, enrolled during active disease. The CDR3 here is CVRGYRGSYNEQFF. The CDR3, as DNA: TGTGTCAGAGGATACAGGGGCTCCTACAATGAGCAGTTCTTC.